Below, 30 T cell receptor beta chains from the same sample are listed, as sequenced in a study of blood T cell repertoires in COVID-19. Only in-frame clones appear in the TCRdb table, and some are missing; sequencing was by immunoSEQ multiplex PCR. This table has approximately 63,000 clones, 76% appearing once. Sequencing was carried out using peripheral blood. The receptors derive from a woman over 75 with acute or convalescent COVID-19.

The chain joins TRBV19 to TRBJ1-5; D is perhaps TRBD1 (6 bases). There are 15 residues in the CDR3. Germline lookup yields CDR1 LNHDA and CDR2 SQIVND (reference sequence). V was trimmed by 7 bases and J by 5 bases, leaving 18 bases between them. Here the CDR3 reads CASTTNRDNDQPQHF. The DNA of the CDR3 is TGTGCCAGTACGACCAACCGGGACAATGATCAGCCCCAGCATTTT.

This clone was detected only once. The chain couples TRBV11-2 to TRBJ2-1; TRBD2 is a possible D gene (5 bases). The germline V gene has CDR1 SGHAT and CDR2 FQNNGV. This CDR3 is 16 amino acids long. V shed 4 bases and J shed 3 bases, with 16 bases lying between them. CDR3 coding DNA: TGTGCCAGCAGCTCCTTCATCGGGATCCTCTACAATGAGCAGTTCTTC. Translated, it gives CASSSFIGILYNEQFF.

The table lists this clone with a count of one. Here the CDR3 reads CASSGPGLGSYEQYF. CDR3 sequence (DNA): TGTGCCAGCAGCGGACCGGGACTCGGATCCTACGAGCAGTACTTC. The chain has TRBV6-5 and TRBJ2-7; the D gene is possibly TRBD2 (6 bases). CDR1 and CDR2 from the germline V gene are MNHEY and SVGAGI. Trimming stripped 6 bases from V and 1 base from J, with 16 bases between. The CDR3 length is 15 residues.

The chain uses TRBV4-1 and TRBJ2-1, with D unresolved. The CDR3 contains 14 residues. The germline V gene has CDR1 MGHRA and CDR2 YSYEKL. Trimming took 0 bases from V and 3 from J, leaving 6 bases between them. This CDR3 reads CASSQDPSYNEQFF. In DNA form, the CDR3 reads TGCGCCAGCAGCCAAGATCCTAGCTACAATGAGCAGTTCTTC.

The chain is built from TRBV6-6 and TRBJ2-7; the D gene is possibly TRBD1 (6 bases). CDR3 size: 16 residues. Germline CDR1 reads MNHNY; CDR2 reads SVGAGI (reference sequence). V was trimmed by 6 bases and J by 1 base, leaving 19 bases between them. CDR3 sequence reads: CASSPSRGQRSYEQYF. Written as DNA, the CDR3 is TGTGCCAGCAGCCCTTCTCGAGGACAGAGATCCTACGAGCAGTACTTC.

The V gene is TRBV6-1, the J gene TRBJ1-2; perhaps TRBD1 as D (6 bases). The V end lost 2 bases, the J end lost 6 bases, and 16 bases lay between the germline ends. The germline CDR1 and CDR2 sequences are MNHNS and SASEGT. The CDR3 is 15 amino acids. CDR3: CASSEIGGLYDGYTF. The CDR3 bases are TGTGCCAGCAGTGAAATTGGGGGCTTGTACGATGGCTACACCTTC.

The rearrangement uses TRBV19 and TRBJ1-4; tentative D call: TRBD1 (6 bases). CDR1 is LNHDA, CDR2 SQIVND, per germline (reference sequence). The CDR3 has 14 residues. Between the trimmed V and J ends, which lost 7 bases and 8 bases, there was a span of 17 bases. The DNA for the CDR3 is TGTGCCAGTACCCCGAGGGGGTTGCGAGAAAAACTGTTTTTT. Encoded protein: CASTPRGLREKLFF.

The rearrangement links TRBV7-8 to TRBJ2-7, with 14 bases that match TRBD2. This CDR3 is 15 amino acids long. CDR1 is SGHVS, CDR2 FQNEAQ, per germline. V lost 2 bases, J lost 5 bases, and 2 bases stayed unmatched. Here the CDR3 reads CASSLMGLAGDEQYF. In DNA form, the CDR3 reads TGTGCCAGCAGCTTAATGGGACTAGCGGGGGACGAGCAGTACTTC.

The V gene is TRBV6-2 or TRBV6-3, the J gene TRBJ2-7, with TRBD1 matching over 8 bases. The CDR3 sequence is 19 residues long. The ends lost 6 bases at V and 1 base at J; junction bases unmatched: 20. Germline-derived CDR1 and CDR2 are MNHEY and SVGEGT. CDR3 nucleotides: TGTGCCAGCAGCCCCCACAGGGGGTTCGGGTTCGATATTTCCTACGAGCAGTACTTC. Encoded protein: CASSPHRGFGFDISYEQYF.

The V call is TRBV4-2, the J call TRBJ2-1, with D perhaps TRBD2 (5 bases). Germline V gives CDR1 LGHNA, CDR2 YNFKEQ. V was pared by 3 bases and J by 6 bases, with 21 bases between. The CDR3 is 17 amino acids. The CDR3 sequence: CASSQQNTPAEGNEQFF. CDR3 nucleotides: TGTGCCAGCAGCCAGCAAAATACACCCGCCGAGGGCAATGAGCAGTTCTTC.

The J gene is TRBJ1-2, the V gene TRBV6-5; D gene unclear. The germline V gene encodes CDR1 MNHEY and CDR2 SVGAGI. Trimming cost V 3 bases and J 3 bases, with 14 bases left between them. The CDR3 spans 15 residues. The CDR3 loop is CASSYERTADYGYTF. CDR3 sequence (DNA): TGTGCCAGCAGTTATGAGCGGACGGCGGACTATGGCTACACCTTC.

This chain uses TRBV28 with TRBJ2-1, with 10 bases that match TRBD2. Germline V gene sequence: CDR1 MDHEN, CDR2 SYDVKM. The ends lost 1 base at V and 2 bases at J; junction bases unmatched: 2. This CDR3 is 16 amino acids long. The CDR3: CASSLFTSGTYNEQFF. The DNA for the CDR3 is TGTGCCAGCAGTTTATTTACTAGCGGGACCTACAATGAGCAGTTCTTC.

The genes are TRBV7-2 and TRBJ2-2, with 7 bases fitting TRBD1. Germline lookup yields CDR1 SGHTA and CDR2 FQGNSA. V dropped 5 bases and J dropped 6; count of bases not matched to a gene: 9. There are 15 residues in the CDR3. The CDR3 is CASSPGQRFAGELFF. CDR3 nucleotide sequence: TGTGCCAGCAGCCCGGGACAGAGGTTCGCCGGGGAGCTGTTTTTT.

The chain carries TRBV18 and TRBJ2-5, with 8 nucleotides matching TRBD1. With 4 bases clipped from V and 5 bases from J, the junction kept 6 bases outside the gene matches. The CDR3 contains 14 residues. Germline loops: CDR1 KGHSH, CDR2 LQKENI. DNA for the CDR3: TGTGCCAGCTCACTTGCCAGGGGGCAGGAGACCCAGTACTTC. Amino acids: CASSLARGQETQYF. The full variable domain, with the rest looked up from reference TRBV18 and TRBJ2-5, is NAGVMQNPRHLVRRRGQEARLRCSPMKGHSHVYWYRQLPEEGLKFMVYLQKENIIDESGMPKERFSAEFPKEGPSILRIQQVVRGDSAAYFCASSLARGQETQYFGPGTRLLVL.

This clone has ten or more counts. The V and J genes are TRBV4-3 and TRBJ1-2; TRBD1 agrees at 7 bases. The germline V gene encodes CDR1 LGHNA and CDR2 YSLEER. V shed 3 bases, J shed 8 bases, and the junction held 12 bases outside the gene matches. The CDR3 runs to 15 residues. The CDR3 region has the DNA TGCGCCAGCAGCCACCGACAGGGTGGGGAGGACGGCTACACCTTC. Translation: CASSHRQGGEDGYTF.

This chain links TRBV5-6 with TRBJ2-5; TRBD1 agrees at 8 bases. Trimming cost V 4 bases and J 7 bases; bases outside gene matches: 12. The CDR3 runs 15 residues. Germline CDR1 reads SGHDT; CDR2 reads YYEEEE. CDR3 sequence (DNA): TGTGCCAGCAGCCCTCCGGGACAGGTCCTTTGGACCCAGTACTTC. Amino acids: CASSPPGQVLWTQYF.

This chain uses TRBV6-1 with TRBJ2-7; 12 nucleotides match TRBD2. After removal of 4 bases from V and 5 bases from J, the junction contained 3 bases not matched to a gene. The CDR3 sequence is 14 residues long. Germline CDR1 reads MNHNS; CDR2 reads SASEGT. The CDR3 loop is CASSGLAGDHEQYF. The CDR3 nucleotides read TGTGCCAGCAGTGGACTAGCGGGAGATCACGAGCAGTACTTC.

This clone was seen a handful of times. This rearrangement joins TRBV3-1 (or the pseudogene TRBV3-2) to TRBJ2-5; possibly TRBD2 for D (6 bases). The CDR3 loop spans 14 amino acids. The germline CDR1 and CDR2 sequences are LGHDT and YNNKEL (reference sequence). The germline V and J ends were trimmed by 1 base and 7 bases, with 13 bases remaining between them. The CDR3 loop is CASSQVEWGGTQYF. Here the CDR3 DNA reads TGTGCCAGCAGCCAAGTCGAGTGGGGAGGGACCCAGTACTTC.

This clone showed up just a few times. The chain employs TRBV12-3 or TRBV12-4 and TRBJ1-2; D unresolved. Trimming pared 5 bases from V and 4 bases from J, leaving 11 bases between. The CDR3 spans 13 residues. CDR3 DNA: TGTGCCAGCAGTCTGTGGGCCCTCTATGGCTACACCTTC. The encoded protein is CASSLWALYGYTF.

The CDR3 sequence is CASSALAGANNEQFF. The CDR3 bases are TGTGCCAGCAGTGCCCTAGCGGGAGCCAACAATGAGCAGTTCTTC. The gene calls are TRBV6-4 and TRBJ2-1, with 10 bases matching TRBD2. Germline V CDR1 and CDR2: MRHNA, SNTAGT. J gave up 5 bases and V 4 bases, and 5 bases lay outside the gene matches. This CDR3 has 15 amino acids.

The V and J genes are TRBV18 and TRBJ2-5; D gene unclear. Germline assignment: CDR1 KGHSH and CDR2 LQKENI. There are 15 residues in the CDR3. Between the trimmed V and J ends, which lost 2 bases and 0 bases, there was a span of 10 bases. The CDR3 nucleotides read TGTGCCAGCTCACCAGCAAATGGGCACCAAGAGACCCAGTACTTC. It yields the protein CASSPANGHQETQYF.

The rearrangement joins TRBV7-9 to TRBJ2-7; 7 positions match TRBD1. The trim removed 3 bases at V and 2 bases at J, leaving 7 bases unmatched. Germline V gene sequence: CDR1 SEHNR, CDR2 FQNEAQ (reference sequence). The CDR3 covers 15 residues. The CDR3 coding sequence is TGTGCCAGCAGCTTGGGACAGATTTACACCTACGAGCAGTACTTC. It yields the protein CASSLGQIYTYEQYF.

This clone is a singleton in its sample. The rearrangement uses TRBV2 and TRBJ2-5; TRBD2 might be the D (5 bases). V was trimmed by 5 bases and J by 5 bases, leaving 18 bases between them. Germline V gene lookup returns CDR1 SNHLY and CDR2 FYNNEI. The CDR3 is 15 residues long. The CDR3 bases are TGTGCCAGCAGTTCCCCCCAGAGGGTACAGGAGACCCAGTACTTC. Its translation is CASSSPQRVQETQYF.

J is TRBJ2-3 and V is TRBV9; D gene unclear. Trimming left V 1 base short and J 1 base short, with 10 bases between. CDR1 and CDR2 (germline): SGDLS, YYNGEE. The CDR3 covers 15 residues. The CDR3 DNA is TGTGCCAGCAGCGTATCTCTAGGAGGCACAGATACGCAGTATTTT. Protein: CASSVSLGGTDTQYF.

This clone was seen a handful of times. This chain links TRBV5-5 with TRBJ2-7; 8 nucleotides agree with TRBD1. V was pared by 4 bases and J by 2 bases, with 2 bases of the junction left unmatched. The CDR3 is made up of 13 amino acids. CDR1 and CDR2 from the germline V gene are SGHKS and YYEKEE (reference sequence). Here the CDR3 DNA reads TGTGCCAGCAGCCAACAGGGGGCCTACGAGCAGTACTTC. This gives the protein CASSQQGAYEQYF. Complete variable domain (other parts from reference TRBV5-5 and TRBJ2-7): DAGVTQSPTHLIKTRGQQVTLRCSPISGHKSVSWYQQVLGQGPQFIFQYYEKEERGRGNFPDRFSARQFPNYSSELNVNALLLGDSALYLCASSQQGAYEQYFGPGTRLTVT.

This chain links TRBV27 with TRBJ2-1; 7 bases map to TRBD1. V lost 5 bases, J lost 7 bases, and 8 bases stayed unmatched. CDR1 and CDR2 (germline): MNHEY, SMNVEV (reference sequence). The CDR3 runs to 14 residues. This chain's CDR3 is CASSPQRDRNEQFF. As DNA, the CDR3 is TGTGCCAGCAGTCCACAGAGGGACAGAAATGAGCAGTTCTTC.

This chain uses TRBV7-9 with TRBJ2-1, with D perhaps TRBD2 (6 bases). Germline V gene data show CDR1 as SEHNR and CDR2 as FQNEAQ (reference sequence). With 11 bases removed from V and 4 bases from J, the gap between germline ends came to 18 bases. The CDR3 is 14 residues long. The CDR3 coding sequence is TGTGCCGGAGCGAGGGACTTAATTTACAATGAGCAGTTCTTC. Protein product: CAGARDLIYNEQFF.

The chain combines TRBV19 with TRBJ2-7, with TRBD2 identical over 12 bases. This CDR3 comprises 16 residues. J was trimmed by 1 base and V by 4 bases; bases with no gene match: 5. Per germline, CDR1 LNHDA and CDR2 SQIVND (reference sequence). The CDR3 region is CASSSVLAGGSYEQYF. The CDR3 bases are TGTGCCAGTAGTAGCGTACTAGCGGGAGGTTCCTACGAGCAGTACTTC.

In this sample, this clone turned up once. The chain is built from TRBV7-2 and TRBJ1-2, with 7 nucleotides matching TRBD1. J gave up 4 bases and V 3 bases, and 5 bases lay outside the gene matches. The length of the CDR3 is 14 residues. From germline, CDR1 is SGHTA and CDR2 FQGNSA. The CDR3 region has the DNA TGTGCCAGCAGCTTTACAGGGGAAGGCTATGGCTACACCTTC. This translates into CASSFTGEGYGYTF.

Only one count was recorded for this clone. The chain joins TRBV6-6 to TRBJ1-2; D gene uncertain. Germline assignment: CDR1 MNHNY and CDR2 SVGAGI (reference sequence). The V gene lost 0 bases and the J gene lost 14 bases, with 10 bases spanning the gap. This CDR3 is 11 amino acids long. The CDR3 spells CASSYSMGGTF. For the CDR3, the DNA is TGTGCCAGCAGTTACTCAATGGGAGGGACCTTC.